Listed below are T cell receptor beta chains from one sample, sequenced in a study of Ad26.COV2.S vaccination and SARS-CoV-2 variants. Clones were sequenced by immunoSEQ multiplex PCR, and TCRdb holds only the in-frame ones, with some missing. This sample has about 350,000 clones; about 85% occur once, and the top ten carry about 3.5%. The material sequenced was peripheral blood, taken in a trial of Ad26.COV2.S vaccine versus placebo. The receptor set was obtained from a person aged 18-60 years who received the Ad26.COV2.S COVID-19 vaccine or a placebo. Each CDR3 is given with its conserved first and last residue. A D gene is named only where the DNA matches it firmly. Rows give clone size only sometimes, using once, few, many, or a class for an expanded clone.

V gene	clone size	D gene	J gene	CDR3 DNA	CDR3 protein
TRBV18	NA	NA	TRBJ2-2	TGTGCCAGCTCACCACCCGGGACCGGGACCGGGGAGCTGTTTTTT	CASSPPGTGTGELFF
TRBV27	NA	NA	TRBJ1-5	TGTGCCAGCAGTTTCACGGGGCCCAATCAGCCCCAGCATTTT	CASSFTGPNQPQHF
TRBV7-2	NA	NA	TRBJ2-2	TGTGCCAGCAGCTTAATGTGGGACACCCCCGGGGAGCTGTTTTTT	CASSLMWDTPGELFF
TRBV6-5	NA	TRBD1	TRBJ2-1	TGTGCCAGCAGGGGGACAGGGAGGAATGAGCAGTTCTTC	CASRGTGRNEQFF
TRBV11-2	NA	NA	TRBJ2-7	TGTGCCAGCAGCTGGGTCAGGGGCCGATCCTACGAGCAGTACTTC	CASSWVRGRSYEQYF
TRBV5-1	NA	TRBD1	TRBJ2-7	TGCGCCAGCAGCCCGACAGGGGGTGGTTACGAGCAGTACTTC	CASSPTGGGYEQYF
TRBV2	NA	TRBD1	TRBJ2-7	TGTGCCAGCAGTCTAGGACAGGGCTCCTACGAGCAGTACTTC	CASSLGQGSYEQYF
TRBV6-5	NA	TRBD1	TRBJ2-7	TGTGCCAGCAGTTACGACAGGGGTCCCTACGAGCAGTACTTC	CASSYDRGPYEQYF
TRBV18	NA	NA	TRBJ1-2	TGTGCCAGCTCACCATTGGGGGGCGAATCTGGCTACACCTTC	CASSPLGGESGYTF
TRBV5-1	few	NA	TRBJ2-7	TGCGCCAGCAGCCATCTTGGCCAATACGAGCAGTACTTC	CASSHLGQYEQYF
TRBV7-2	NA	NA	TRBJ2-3	TGTGCCAGCAGCCTCGGGGAGGGCACAGATACGCAGTATTTT	CASSLGEGTDTQYF
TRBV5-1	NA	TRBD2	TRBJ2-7	TGCGCCAGCAGCTTGGGAGGGCGGCGGGGGGGCTCCTACGAGCAGTACTTC	CASSLGGRRGGSYEQYF
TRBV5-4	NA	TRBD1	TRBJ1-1	TGTGCCAGCAGCCTAGACAGGGGCTTAACTGAAGCTTTCTTT	CASSLDRGLTEAFF
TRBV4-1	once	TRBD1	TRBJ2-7	TGCGCCAGCAGCCCCGCACCCGGGACAGGATTCTACGAGCAGTACTTC	CASSPAPGTGFYEQYF
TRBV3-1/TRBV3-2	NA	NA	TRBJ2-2	TGTGCCAGCAGCCAAGACGGGACTTCCACCGGGGAGCTGTTTTTT	CASSQDGTSTGELFF
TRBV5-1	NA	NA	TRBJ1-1	TGCGCCAGCAGCTTGAGTGAGGGTGAAGCTTTCTTT	CASSLSEGEAFF
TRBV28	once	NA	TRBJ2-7	TGTGCCAGCAGTTTGAGATTACACTACGAGCAGTACTTC	CASSLRLHYEQYF
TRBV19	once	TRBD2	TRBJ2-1	TGTGCCAGTACTTTCCTAGCGGGGGGGAGGGAGCAGTTCTTC	CASTFLAGGREQFF
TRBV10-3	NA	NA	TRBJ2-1	TGTGCCATCAGCCCAAAGGGGGGCGATGAGCAGTTCTTC	CAISPKGGDEQFF
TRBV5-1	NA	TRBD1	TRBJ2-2	TGCGCCAGCAGCGCTGGGACAGGGTGGGCCGGGGAGCTGTTTTTT	CASSAGTGWAGELFF
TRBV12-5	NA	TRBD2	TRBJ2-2	TGTGCTAGTGGTTTGGTACGACTAGCGGATAACACCGGGGAGCTGTTTTTT	CASGLVRLADNTGELFF
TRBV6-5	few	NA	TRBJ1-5	TGTGCCAGCAGCCGGTACCCTCAGCCCCAGCATTTT	CASSRYPQPQHF
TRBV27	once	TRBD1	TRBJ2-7	TGTGCCAGCAGGCATAGTCAGACAGGGTTCTCCTACGAGCAGTACTTC	CASRHSQTGFSYEQYF
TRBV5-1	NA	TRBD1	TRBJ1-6	TGCGCCAGCAGCTTTAGCGACGGACAGGGGCTTTATTCACCCCTCCACTTT	CASSFSDGQGLYSPLHF
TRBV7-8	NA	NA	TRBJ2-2	TGTGCCAGCAGCCCCCGGATAGGGACTAACACCGGGGAGCTGTTTTTT	CASSPRIGTNTGELFF
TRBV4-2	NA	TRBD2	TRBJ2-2	TGTGCCAGCAGCCAAGTGCGGGAGGGCCGCACCGGGGAGCTGTTTTTT	CASSQVREGRTGELFF
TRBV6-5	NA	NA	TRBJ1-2	TGTGCCAGCAGTATACAGGGAGCCCCTTTTGGCTACACCTTC	CASSIQGAPFGYTF
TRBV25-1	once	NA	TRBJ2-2	TGTGCCAGCAGTGACCCCGGCGGGGCAGGGAACACCGGGGAGCTGTTTTTT	CASSDPGGAGNTGELFF
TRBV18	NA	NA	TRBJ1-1	TGTGCCAGCTCAGGGACACGGGACACTGAAGCTTTCTTT	CASSGTRDTEAFF
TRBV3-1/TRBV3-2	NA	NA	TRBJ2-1	TGTGCCAGCAGCCAAGATTCCGGAACCTACAATGAGCAGTTCTTC	CASSQDSGTYNEQFF
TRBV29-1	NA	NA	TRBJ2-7	TGCAGCGTCCGCAACGAACAGAATCGGAGGACCTACGAGCAGTACTTC	CSVRNEQNRRTYEQYF
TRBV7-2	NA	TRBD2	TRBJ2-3	TGTGCCAGCAGCTCTTCAGCGGGGGGGTCCACAGATACGCAGTATTTT	CASSSSAGGSTDTQYF
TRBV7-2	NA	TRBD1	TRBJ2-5	TGTGCCAGCAGCTCCATGACAGGGGTCTTCGGGACCCAGTACTTC	CASSSMTGVFGTQYF
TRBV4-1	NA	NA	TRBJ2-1	TGCGCCAGCAGCCGCCACACGGGCCTCGCCGGCAATGAGCAGTTCTTC	CASSRHTGLAGNEQFF
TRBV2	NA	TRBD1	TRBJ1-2	TGTGCCAGCAGTGCAAACAGGGGGCCTGGATTTGGCTACACCTTC	CASSANRGPGFGYTF
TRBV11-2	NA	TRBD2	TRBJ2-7	TGTGCCAGCAGCAACATAGCGGGGACCTACGAGCAGTACTTC	CASSNIAGTYEQYF
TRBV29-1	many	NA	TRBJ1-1	TGCAGCGCCAAGTGGCAGTTGAACACTGAAGCTTTCTTT	CSAKWQLNTEAFF
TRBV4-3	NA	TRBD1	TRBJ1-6	TGCGCCAGCAGCCAAGGCCCCGGGACAGGGGGTTCACCCCTCCACTTT	CASSQGPGTGGSPLHF
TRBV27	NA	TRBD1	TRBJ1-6	TGTGCCAGCAGTTCCACCTTCAACAGGGGGCGAGGATATAATTCACCCCTCCACTTT	CASSSTFNRGRGYNSPLHF
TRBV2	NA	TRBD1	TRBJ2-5	TGTGCCACCAACCTACGGGACAGGGGCCAAGAGACCCAGTACTTC	CATNLRDRGQETQYF
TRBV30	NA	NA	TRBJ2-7	TGTGCTCGAAGAGGACTCTCTCCGAGGTCCCTCGAGCAGTACTTC	CARRGLSPRSLEQYF
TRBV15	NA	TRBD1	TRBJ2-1	TGTGCCACCAGCGGGGGACAGGGAGCTTGGTTCTTC	CATSGGQGAWFF
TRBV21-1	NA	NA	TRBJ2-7	TGTGCCAGCAGCAAGGTGACCGGGGGACAGGACTTCTACGAGCAGTACTTC	CASSKVTGGQDFYEQYF
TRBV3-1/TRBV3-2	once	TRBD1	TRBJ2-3	TGTGCCAGCGGGGCAGGGGGCTGGACAGATACGCAGTATTTT	CASGAGGWTDTQYF
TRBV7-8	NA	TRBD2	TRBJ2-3	TGTGCCAGCAGCGGAGGGACTAGCGGGGCCACAGATACGCAGTATTTT	CASSGGTSGATDTQYF
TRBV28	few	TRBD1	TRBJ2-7	TGTGCCACGATGCCGGGACAGGGAAACGAGCAGTACTTC	CATMPGQGNEQYF
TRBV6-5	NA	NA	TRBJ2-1	TGTGCCAGCAGTTACACGGACCTCAATGAGCAGTTCTTC	CASSYTDLNEQFF
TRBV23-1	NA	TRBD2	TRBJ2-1	TGCGCCAGCAACACACCGGGACTAGCGGGAGGTGAGCAGTTCTTC	CASNTPGLAGGEQFF
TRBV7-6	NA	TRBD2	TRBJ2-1	TGTGCCAGCAGCTTACGGGCTAGCGGGGGGGTGTCCAATGAGCAGTTCTTC	CASSLRASGGVSNEQFF
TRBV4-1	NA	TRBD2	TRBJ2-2	TGCGCCAGCAGCCAGGAGAGCGGGGGGGCATTCGGCGGGGAGCTGTTTTTT	CASSQESGGAFGGELFF
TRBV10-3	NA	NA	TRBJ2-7	TGTGCCATCAGTAGTAACTACGAGCAGTACTTC	CAISSNYEQYF
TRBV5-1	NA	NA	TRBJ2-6	TGCGCCAGCAGCTTGGAACCGGTACTCTCTGGGGCCAACGTCCTGACTTTC	CASSLEPVLSGANVLTF
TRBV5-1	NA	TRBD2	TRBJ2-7	TGCGCCAGCAGGACCGGGACTAGCGGTAACGAGCAGTACTTC	CASRTGTSGNEQYF
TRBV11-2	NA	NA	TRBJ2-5	TGTGCCAGCAGCCCCCGACTCGGCAGCAGCGAGACCCAGTACTTC	CASSPRLGSSETQYF
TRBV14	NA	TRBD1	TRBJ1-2	TGTGCCAGCAGCCCTGGGGACAGCTCCTACTATGGCTACACCTTC	CASSPGDSSYYGYTF